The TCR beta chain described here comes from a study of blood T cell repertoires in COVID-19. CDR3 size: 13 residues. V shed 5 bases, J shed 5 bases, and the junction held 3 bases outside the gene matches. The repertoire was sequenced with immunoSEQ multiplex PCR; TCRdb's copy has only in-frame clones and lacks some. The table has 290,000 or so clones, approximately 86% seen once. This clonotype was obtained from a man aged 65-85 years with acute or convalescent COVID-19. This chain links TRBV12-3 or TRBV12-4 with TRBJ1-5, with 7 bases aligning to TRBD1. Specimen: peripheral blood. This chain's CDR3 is CASSITGDQPQHF. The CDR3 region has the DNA TGTGCCAGCAGTATAACAGGGGATCAGCCCCAGCATTTT.